Presented here are 16 T cell receptor beta chains from one specimen sequenced in a study of blood T cells in healthy people across ages. PCR was performed a second time for about 6 to 12 cycles using a sample-barcoded 5' primer and a J-beta primer mix. MiXCR, applied by TCRdb to the 5' RACE reads, yields one record per CDR3 protein. The table shows about 760,000 distinct CDR3 sequences, with more than 55% occurring only once. Specimen: blood. The source is a man aged 40-55 years in good health.

The genes are TRBV6-5 and TRBJ2-5; D is uncertain. The germline V gene encodes CDR1 MNHEY and CDR2 SVGAGI. The CDR3 is 13 amino acids. Trimming cost V 0 bases and J 4 bases, with 6 bases left between them. CDR3 amino acids: CASSYSIIETQYF. The CDR3 DNA reads TGTGCCAGCAGTTACTCCATCATAGAGACCCAGTACTTC.

This clonotype turned up a few times. V and J are TRBV24-1 and TRBJ2-3; D is uncertain. The CDR3 runs 13 residues. Germline V gene sequence: CDR1 KGHDR, CDR2 SFDVKD. Trimming removed 4 bases at V and 5 bases at J, with 9 bases between. CDR3 protein: CATSEYTGDTQYF. In nucleotides, the CDR3 is TGTGCCACCAGTGAGTATACGGGAGATACGCAGTATTTT.

This chain links TRBV4-1 with TRBJ2-7; TRBD2 aligns across 8 bases. This CDR3 contains 16 residues. Germline V lookup: CDR1 MGHRA, CDR2 YSYEKL. Trimming at V came to 1 base and at J to 4 bases, leaving 9 bases not matched to a gene. As DNA, the CDR3 is TGCGCCAGCAGCCAAGGAGGGACTAGTAGGTCGTACGAGCAGTACTTC. It codes for CASSQGGTSRSYEQYF.

CDR3 in amino acids: CSARDRVATGELFF. In DNA, the CDR3 is TGCAGTGCTAGAGACAGGGTTGCCACCGGGGAGCTGTTTTTT. V and J are TRBV20-1 and TRBJ2-2; possible D gene TRBD1, 5 bases. Trimming removed 0 bases from V and 4 bases from J, with 9 bases in between. Germline CDR1 and CDR2: DFQATT and SNEGSKA (reference sequence). This CDR3 is 14 amino acids long.

Regarding this clonotype: A read error may be the cause here, since a much bigger clone is one base away. The rearrangement uses TRBV7-3 and TRBJ1-1; possible D gene TRBD1, 5 bases. The CDR3 covers 14 residues. V was trimmed by 5 bases and J by 4 bases, leaving 14 bases between them. Germline CDR1 and CDR2: SGHTA and FQGTGA. CDR3 amino acids: CASSVGAGSTEAFF. In DNA form, the CDR3 reads TGTGCCAGCAGCGTAGGGGCAGGGAGCACTGAAGCTTTCTTT.

The J gene is TRBJ1-2, the V gene TRBV7-2, with TRBD1 identical over 9 bases. V lost 4 bases and J lost 1; bases outside the gene matches: 4. This CDR3 has 15 amino acids. Germline CDR1 reads SGHTA; CDR2 reads FQGNSA. As DNA, the CDR3 is TGTGCCAGCAGCTCAGGGACAGGGCTTAACTATGGCTACACCTTC. Translated: CASSSGTGLNYGYTF.

This sequence joins TRBV28 and TRBJ1-1; 7 bases line up with TRBD1. This CDR3 comprises 16 residues. V lost 4 bases to trimming and J lost 7 bases; unmatched junction nucleotides: 15. CDR1 and CDR2 from the germline V gene are MDHEN and SYDVKM. CDR3 residues: CASSSTRQGNLFEAFF. DNA for the CDR3: TGTGCCAGCAGTTCCACCCGACAGGGAAACCTCTTTGAAGCTTTCTTT.

This clonotype was counted a few times. The chain employs TRBV7-2 and TRBJ2-5; D uncertain. This CDR3 region has 15 residues. The germline V gene encodes CDR1 SGHTA and CDR2 FQGNSA. Trimming took 8 bases from V and 1 from J, leaving 17 bases between them. This chain's CDR3 is CASGINIDSQETQYF. The CDR3 DNA is TGTGCCAGCGGAATTAATATAGACTCCCAAGAGACCCAGTACTTC.

This clonotype has just a few counts. V usage is TRBV9 and J usage is TRBJ2-1; no definite D call. Looked up from germline, CDR1 is SGDLS and CDR2 is YYNGEE. The length of the CDR3 is 15 residues. Trimming removed 0 bases from V and 4 bases from J, with 11 bases in between. DNA for the CDR3: TGTGCCAGCAGCGTAGTGTTATCGGCATACAATGAGCAGTTCTTC. Its translation: CASSVVLSAYNEQFF.

This clonotype was detected a few times. The chain recombines TRBV9 with TRBJ2-5; D remains unclear. Germline CDR1 SGDLS, CDR2 YYNGEE. The CDR3 sequence is 13 residues long. Trimming stripped 0 bases from V and 4 bases from J, with 7 bases between. The CDR3 is CASSVGPGETQYF. CDR3 coding DNA: TGTGCCAGCAGCGTAGGCCCTGGAGAGACCCAGTACTTC.

This rearrangement joins TRBV7-2 to TRBJ2-7; 8 bases are a match to TRBD1. Per germline, CDR1 SGHTA and CDR2 FQGNSA. The J segment lost 0 bases and the V segment lost 5 bases, leaving 3 bases of the junction unmatched. This CDR3 is 14 amino acids long. This CDR3 reads CASSKDRVSYEQYF. The CDR3 coding sequence is TGTGCCAGCAGCAAGGACAGGGTCTCCTACGAGCAGTACTTC.

This rearrangement joins TRBV9 to TRBJ2-2; TRBD1 agrees at 7 bases. The CDR3 extends over 14 amino acids. Trimming removed 4 bases from V and 3 bases from J; junction bases left unmatched: 3. Germline V gene lookup returns CDR1 SGDLS and CDR2 YYNGEE. The CDR3 DNA reads TGTGCCAGCAGCTTCGACAGGGACACCGGGGAGCTGTTTTTT. It translates to CASSFDRDTGELFF.

The V gene is TRBV12-3 or TRBV12-4, the J gene TRBJ1-2; the match to TRBD1 covers 7 bases. The CDR3 sequence is 14 residues long. V lost 5 bases to trimming and J lost 4 bases; unmatched junction nucleotides: 7. The CDR3 sequence is CASSKRQGVYGYTF. The CDR3 DNA reads TGTGCCAGCAGTAAACGGCAGGGGGTCTATGGCTACACCTTC.

The chain recombines TRBV12-3 or TRBV12-4 with TRBJ2-1; D remains ambiguous. Trimming left V 0 bases short and J 4 bases short, with 4 bases between. The CDR3 extends over 13 amino acids. CDR3 sequence reads: CASSLAFYNEQFF. CDR3 nucleotide sequence: TGTGCCAGCAGTTTAGCCTTTTACAATGAGCAGTTCTTC.

This clonotype was seen many times. J is TRBJ2-5 and V is TRBV7-2; the match to TRBD2 covers 8 bases. The CDR3 spans 16 residues. V gave up 5 bases and J gave up 2 bases; unmatched junction bases: 10. CDR1 and CDR2 from the germline V gene are SGHTA and FQGNSA. CDR3 nucleotides: TGTGCCAGCAGCCGTCGGGAAGCGGGAGTACAAGAGACCCAGTACTTC. Translated, it gives CASSRREAGVQETQYF.

The chain has TRBV4-2 and TRBJ2-1, with 7 bases aligning to TRBD1. The CDR3 contains 14 residues. Germline-derived CDR1 and CDR2 are LGHNA and YNFKEQ. V shed 2 bases, J shed 7 bases, and the junction held 5 bases outside the gene matches. The CDR3 sequence is CASSQRGGRNEQFF. In DNA form, the CDR3 reads TGTGCCAGCAGCCAACGAGGGGGCCGTAATGAGCAGTTCTTC.